These T cell receptor beta chains were read from a single sample in a study of T cell responses to AZD1222 COVID-19 vaccine. Clones were sequenced by immunoSEQ multiplex PCR, and TCRdb holds only the in-frame ones, with some missing. This sample yields 150,000 or so clones, of which about nine tenths are seen a single time; around 5.2% belongs to the top ten. The sample consisted of peripheral blood, taken on day 0 of AZD1222 vaccination. These receptors were collected from an adult in good health. Both conserved end residues are part of each CDR3. A D gene is named only where the DNA matches it firmly. Where a row states a size, it is once, few, many or the class of an expanded clone; other rows omit it.

- | TRBJ2-7 | - | TRBV18 | TGTGCCAGCTCACCGTCCTCGGGGTCCCGCCTCGAGCAGTACTTC | CASSPSSGSRLEQYF
- | TRBJ1-4 | - | TRBV7-2 | TGTGCCAGCAGCTTCCGACATGCAACTAATGAAAAACTGTTTTTT | CASSFRHATNEKLFF
- | TRBJ1-2 | - | TRBV29-1 | TGCAGCGTTAAAGGGGAGGCAGGGTCCTATGGCTACACCTTC | CSVKGEAGSYGYTF
- | TRBJ2-3 | - | TRBV28 | TGTGCCAGCAGTTTTATGGAACGGACTGGCACAGATACGCAGTATTTT | CASSFMERTGTDTQYF
few | TRBJ2-6 | - | TRBV6-5 | TGTGCCAGCAGTTACGGGTACAGTACTGGAGCCAACGTCCTGACTTTC | CASSYGYSTGANVLTF
few | TRBJ1-1 | - | TRBV29-1 | TGCAGCGTTGAGGGCAGGGTGCGGACTGAAGCTTTCTTT | CSVEGRVRTEAFF
- | TRBJ2-3 | TRBD2 | TRBV7-2 | TGTGCCAGCAGCTTACTAGCGGGATCAGATACGCAGTATTTT | CASSLLAGSDTQYF
- | TRBJ1-1 | - | TRBV30 | TGTGCCTGGAGTGTCGAGGGGAACACTGAAGCTTTCTTT | CAWSVEGNTEAFF
- | TRBJ2-5 | - | TRBV5-1 | TGCGCCAGCAGCCCTGCCCTAGACAGGAATACCCAGTACTTC | CASSPALDRNTQYF
few | TRBJ1-2 | TRBD1 | TRBV19 | TGTGCCAGTAGTTTCACCCTCGGACAGGGTGACCTAGGCTATGGCTACACCTTC | CASSFTLGQGDLGYGYTF
- | TRBJ2-3 | - | TRBV5-8 | TGTGCCAGCAGCTTGGAGCGCAGGAAGAGGGCAGATACGCAGTATTTT | CASSLERRKRADTQYF
few | TRBJ1-4 | TRBD1 | TRBV9 | TGTGCCAGCAGCGTAGGAGGGACAGGGGGGAAAGAACTGTTTTTT | CASSVGGTGGKELFF
- | TRBJ1-1 | - | TRBV29-1 | TGCAGCGTTGTTGGTTCAGGGGTAACTGAAGCTTTCTTT | CSVVGSGVTEAFF
- | TRBJ2-3 | - | TRBV7-2 | TGTGCCAGCAGCTCCCCCCCTGGGCGTGATACGCAGTATTTT | CASSSPPGRDTQYF
- | TRBJ2-2 | - | TRBV7-6 | TGTGCCAGCAGCTTGTTAGGCGGGGAGCTGTTTTTT | CASSLLGGELFF
- | TRBJ1-4 | TRBD1 | TRBV5-4 | TGTGCCAGCAGCTTGGGACAGGGTAAACTGTTTTTT | CASSLGQGKLFF
- | TRBJ1-1 | - | TRBV29-1 | TGCAGCGCCCAACGGGGGGAAACTGAAGCTTTCTTT | CSAQRGETEAFF
- | TRBJ2-3 | TRBD2 | TRBV29-1 | TGCAGCGTCCGGGGGGAGGGAGGCACAGATACGCAGTATTTT | CSVRGEGGTDTQYF
few | TRBJ1-5 | - | TRBV2 | TGTGCCAGCACGAGAAGGGGCAATCAGCCCCAGCATTTT | CASTRRGNQPQHF
few | TRBJ1-1 | TRBD1 | TRBV7-2 | TGTGCCAGCAGCTTCGACAGGGGGAACACTGAAGCTTTCTTT | CASSFDRGNTEAFF